This T cell receptor beta chain stems from a study of CD8+ T cells in alopecia areata. Sequencing relied on a cDNA template that was reverse transcribed from extracted RNA. The method was immunoSEQ multiplex PCR; TCRdb's version includes in-frame clones alone and lacks a portion of them. The repertoire holds some 170,000 clones, with about 72% as singletons. CDR1 LGHNT and CDR2 FRNRAP come from the germline V gene. The CDR3 length is 15 residues. V lost 8 bases and J 7 bases, leaving 24 bases between the germline ends. The TCR comes from a human donor with alopecia areata. The chain couples TRBV12-5 to TRBJ2-7; the D gene is possibly TRBD1 (6 bases). The source material was CD8+ T cells sorted from blood, sampled at week 0. The CDR3 here is CASHNQRQAPLEQYF. DNA of the CDR3: TGTGCTAGTCACAACCAAAGACAGGCTCCCTTGGAGCAGTACTTC.